The 3 T cell receptor beta chains below were found in one sample sequenced in a study of T cells in Graves' hyperthyroidism and ophthalmopathy. What was amplified from RNA transcripts were TCR beta CDR3 regions. The HTBI primer set served for first-round RT-PCR of the TCR CDR3. Via MiXCR, TCRdb re-called the multiplex PCR reads, giving one row per CDR3 protein. The table records 450,000 to 600,000 distinct CDR3 sequences, 15% to 20% of them present only once. Sequencing was done on a sample of blood. The origin of the receptors is a middle-aged man with Graves' ophthalmopathy.

This clonotype appeared a few times. The rearrangement uses TRBV7-2 and TRBJ2-5, with D possibly being TRBD1 or TRBD2 (5 bases each). This CDR3 contains 12 residues. Trimming left V 9 bases short and J 5 bases short, with 13 bases between. Germline CDR1 is SGHTA and CDR2 is FQGNSA. CDR3 nucleotides: TGTGCCAGTCACCGGGGCATCGAGACCCAGTACTTC. Translated: CASHRGIETQYF.

This clonotype was detected only a few times. V and J are TRBV9 and TRBJ2-2; D is ambiguous. Between the trimmed V and J ends, which lost 4 bases and 7 bases, there was a span of 17 bases. Germline values: CDR1 SGDLS, CDR2 YYNGEE. The CDR3 consists of 15 residues. The CDR3 protein is CASSPQGLPRGELFF. The CDR3 DNA reads as TGTGCCAGCAGCCCCCAAGGGCTCCCCCGCGGGGAGCTGTTTTTT.

This clonotype came up many times. V gene TRBV20-1 combines with J gene TRBJ1-1; D gene unclear. V was pared by 6 bases and J by 1 base, with 6 bases between. CDR1 is DFQATT and CDR2 is SNEGSKA in the germline V gene (reference sequence). The CDR3 length is 11 residues. In nucleotides, the CDR3 is TGCAGTGCGGAAGGGAACACTGAAGCTTTCTTT. Protein sequence: CSAEGNTEAFF.